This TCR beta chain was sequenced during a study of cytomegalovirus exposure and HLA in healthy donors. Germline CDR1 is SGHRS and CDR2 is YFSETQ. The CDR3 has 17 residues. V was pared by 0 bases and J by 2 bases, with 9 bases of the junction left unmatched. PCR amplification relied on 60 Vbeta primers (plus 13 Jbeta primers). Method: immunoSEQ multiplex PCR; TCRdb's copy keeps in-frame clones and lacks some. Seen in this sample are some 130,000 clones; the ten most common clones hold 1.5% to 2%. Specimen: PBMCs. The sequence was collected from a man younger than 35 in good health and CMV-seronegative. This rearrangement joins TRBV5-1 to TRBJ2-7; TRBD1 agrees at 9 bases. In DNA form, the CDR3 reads TGCGCCAGCAGCTTGGGACAGGGGGGGTTTTTTACCTACGAGCAGTACTTC. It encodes CASSLGQGGFFTYEQYF.